This entry is about one T cell receptor (beta chain). No antigen is known for it. This specimen comes from a study of OX40 agonist ivuxolimab in advanced cancers. In the study overall: A partial response was reached by three patients: one with hepatocellular carcinoma and two with cutaneous melanoma.

Sequencing was performed with immunoSEQ multiplex PCR; in TCRdb, only in-frame clones are kept and a portion is missing. The sample shows tens of thousands of clones, around 89% of them seen only once. Whole-study findings and limits: Both CD4+ and CD8+ T cell populations in blood had undergone clonal expansion by week 6 at 0.1 to 3.0 mg/kg. On average, CD8+ T cells showed a greater number of expanded clones than CD4+.

V trimming: 7 bases; J trimming: 2 bases; junction bases outside the gene matches: 4. This CDR3 comprises 14 residues. Germline V lookup: CDR1 SQVTM, CDR2 ANQGSEA. The clonotype was recovered from an adult with an advanced solid tumor such as melanoma, head and neck, liver or kidney cancer. The sequenced sample was CD4+ or CD8+ T cells sorted from blood, obtained in a trial of the OX40 agonist ivuxolimab. The genes are TRBV29-1 and TRBJ2-2, with 10 nucleotides matching TRBD2. CDR3 in DNA: TGCAGCGCGCTAGCGGGAGTAAACACCGGGGAGCTGTTTTTT. Translated, it gives CSALAGVNTGELFF.